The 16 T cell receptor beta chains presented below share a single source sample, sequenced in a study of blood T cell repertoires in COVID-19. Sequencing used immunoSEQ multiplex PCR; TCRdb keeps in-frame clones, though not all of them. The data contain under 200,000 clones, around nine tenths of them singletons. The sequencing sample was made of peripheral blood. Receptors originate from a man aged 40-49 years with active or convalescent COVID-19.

The CDR3 DNA is TGTGCCAGCAGTCCCAGTTTTTCAGGGGCCAACGTCCTGACTTTC. Encoded protein: CASSPSFSGANVLTF. The V call is TRBV27, the J call TRBJ2-6; D ambiguous. The V end was cut by 5 bases, the J end by 4 bases, with 12 bases between. The CDR3 length is 15 residues. Germline CDR1 and CDR2: MNHEY and SMNVEV (reference sequence).

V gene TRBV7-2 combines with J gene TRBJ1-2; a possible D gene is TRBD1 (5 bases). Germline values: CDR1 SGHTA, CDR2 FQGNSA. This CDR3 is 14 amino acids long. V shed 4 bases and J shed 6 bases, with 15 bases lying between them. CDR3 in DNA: TGTGCCAGCAGCTCCCCTCTGGGAGGGGATGGCTACACCTTC. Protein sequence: CASSSPLGGDGYTF.

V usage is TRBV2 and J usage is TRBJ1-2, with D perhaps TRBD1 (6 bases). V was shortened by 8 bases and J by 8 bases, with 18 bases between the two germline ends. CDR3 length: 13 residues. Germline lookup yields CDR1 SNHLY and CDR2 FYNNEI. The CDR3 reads CASRSQGLDGYTF. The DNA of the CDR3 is TGTGCCAGCCGGTCGCAGGGGTTGGACGGCTACACCTTC.

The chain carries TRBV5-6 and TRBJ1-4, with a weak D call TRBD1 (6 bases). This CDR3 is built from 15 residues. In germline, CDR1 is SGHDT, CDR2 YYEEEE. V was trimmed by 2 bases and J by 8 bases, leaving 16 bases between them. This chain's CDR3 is CASSFIGQGQEKLFF. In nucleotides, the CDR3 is TGTGCCAGCAGCTTTATCGGGCAGGGGCAAGAAAAACTGTTTTTT.

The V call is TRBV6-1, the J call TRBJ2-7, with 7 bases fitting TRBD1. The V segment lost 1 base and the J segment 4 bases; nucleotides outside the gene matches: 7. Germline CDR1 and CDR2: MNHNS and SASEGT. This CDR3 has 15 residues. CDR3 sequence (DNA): TGTGCCAGCAGTGAAGTTGGGGACAGCCTATACGAGCAGTACTTC. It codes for CASSEVGDSLYEQYF.

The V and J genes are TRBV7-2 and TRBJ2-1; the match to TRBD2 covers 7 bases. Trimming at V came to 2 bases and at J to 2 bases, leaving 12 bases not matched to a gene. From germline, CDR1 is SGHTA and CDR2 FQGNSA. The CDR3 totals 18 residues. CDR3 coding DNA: TGTGCCAGCAGCTTACGAACCGCCGGGGGGTCCCCCTACAATGAGCAGTTCTTC. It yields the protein CASSLRTAGGSPYNEQFF.

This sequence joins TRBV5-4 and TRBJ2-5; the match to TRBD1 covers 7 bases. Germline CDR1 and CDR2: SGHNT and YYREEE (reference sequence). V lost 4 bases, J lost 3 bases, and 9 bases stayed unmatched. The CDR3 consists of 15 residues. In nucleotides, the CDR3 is TGTGCCAGCAGCAAACCTAGACAGGGAAAAGAGACCCAGTACTTC. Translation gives CASSKPRQGKETQYF. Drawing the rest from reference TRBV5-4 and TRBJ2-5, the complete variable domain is ETGVTQSPTHLIKTRGQQVTLRCSSQSGHNTVSWYQQALGQGPQFIFQYYREEENGRGNFPPRFSGLQFPNYSSELNVNALELDDSALYLCASSKPRQGKETQYFGPGTRLLVL.

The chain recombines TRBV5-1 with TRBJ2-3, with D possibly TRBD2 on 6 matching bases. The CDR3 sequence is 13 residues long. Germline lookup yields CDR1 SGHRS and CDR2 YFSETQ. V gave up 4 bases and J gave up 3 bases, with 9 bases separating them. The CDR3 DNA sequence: TGCGCCAGCAGCGCCGGGAGTACAGATACGCAGTATTTT. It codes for CASSAGSTDTQYF.

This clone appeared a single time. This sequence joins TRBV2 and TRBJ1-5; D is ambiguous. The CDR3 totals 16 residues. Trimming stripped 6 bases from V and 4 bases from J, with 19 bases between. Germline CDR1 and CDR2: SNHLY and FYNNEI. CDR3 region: CASSLLVSSQNQPQHF. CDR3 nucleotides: TGTGCCAGCAGCCTCCTAGTCAGCTCCCAAAATCAGCCCCAGCATTTT.

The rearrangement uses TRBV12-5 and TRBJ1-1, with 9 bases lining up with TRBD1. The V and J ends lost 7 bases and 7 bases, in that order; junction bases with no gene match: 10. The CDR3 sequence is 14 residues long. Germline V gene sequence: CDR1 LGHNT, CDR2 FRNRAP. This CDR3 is CASALQGASREAFF. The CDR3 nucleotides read TGTGCTAGTGCTTTACAGGGGGCATCACGTGAAGCTTTCTTT. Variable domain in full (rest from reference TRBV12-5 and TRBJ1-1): DARVTQTPRHKVTEMGQEVTMRCQPILGHNTVFWYRQTMMQGLELLAYFRNRAPLDDSGMPKDRFSAEMPDATLATLKIQPSEPRDSAVYFCASALQGASREAFFGQGTRLTVV.

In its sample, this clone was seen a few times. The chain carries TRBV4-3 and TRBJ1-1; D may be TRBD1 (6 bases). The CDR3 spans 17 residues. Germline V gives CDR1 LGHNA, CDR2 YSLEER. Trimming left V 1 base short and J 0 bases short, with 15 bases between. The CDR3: CASSQGPGQPLNTEAFF. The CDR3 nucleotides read TGCGCCAGCAGCCAAGGGCCCGGACAGCCCCTGAACACTGAAGCTTTCTTT.

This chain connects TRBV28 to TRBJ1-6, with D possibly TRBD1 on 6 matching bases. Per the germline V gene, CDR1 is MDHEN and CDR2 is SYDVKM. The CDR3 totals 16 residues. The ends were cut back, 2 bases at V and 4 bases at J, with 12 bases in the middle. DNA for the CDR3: TGTGCCAGCAGTTTAGAAGGACAGCCATATAATTCACCCCTCCACTTT. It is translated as CASSLEGQPYNSPLHF. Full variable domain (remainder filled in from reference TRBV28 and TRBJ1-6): DVKVTQSSRYLVKRTGEKVFLECVQDMDHENMFWYRQDPGLGLRLIYFSYDVKMKEKGDIPEGYSVSREKKERFSLILESASTNQTSMYLCASSLEGQPYNSPLHFGNGTRLTVT.

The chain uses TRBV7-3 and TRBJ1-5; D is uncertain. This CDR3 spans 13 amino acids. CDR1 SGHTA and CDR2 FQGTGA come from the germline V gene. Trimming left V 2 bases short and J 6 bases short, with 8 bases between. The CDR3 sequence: CASSLGGSQPQHF. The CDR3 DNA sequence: TGTGCCAGCAGCTTAGGAGGGAGTCAGCCCCAGCATTTT. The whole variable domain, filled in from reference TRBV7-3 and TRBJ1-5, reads GAGVSQTPSNKVTEKGKYVELRCDPISGHTALYWYRQSLGQGPEFLIYFQGTGAADDSGLPNDRFFAVRPEGSVSTLKIQRTERGDSAVYLCASSLGGSQPQHFGDGTRLSIL.

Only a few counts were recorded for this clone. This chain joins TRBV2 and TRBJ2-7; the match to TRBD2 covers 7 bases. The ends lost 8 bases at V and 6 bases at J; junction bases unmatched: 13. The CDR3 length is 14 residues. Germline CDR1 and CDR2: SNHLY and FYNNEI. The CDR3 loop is CASASSGISVEQYF. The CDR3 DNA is TGTGCCAGCGCATCTAGCGGTATCTCGGTCGAGCAGTACTTC.

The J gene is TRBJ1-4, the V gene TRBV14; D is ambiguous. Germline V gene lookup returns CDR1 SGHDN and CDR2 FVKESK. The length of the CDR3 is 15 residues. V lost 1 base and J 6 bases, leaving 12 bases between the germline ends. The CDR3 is CASSQGRSPYEKLFF. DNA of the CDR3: TGTGCCAGCAGCCAAGGGCGGAGTCCCTATGAAAAACTGTTTTTT.

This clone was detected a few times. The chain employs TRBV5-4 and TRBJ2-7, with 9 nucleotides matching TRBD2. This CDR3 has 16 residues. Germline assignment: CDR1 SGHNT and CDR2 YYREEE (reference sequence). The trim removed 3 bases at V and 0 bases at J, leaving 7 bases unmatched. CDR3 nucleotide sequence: TGTGCCAGCAGCTCAAAGCGGGAGGAACACTCCTACGAGCAGTACTTC. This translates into CASSSKREEHSYEQYF.